A single sample is the source of the 8 T cell receptor beta chains below, sequenced in a study of neoadjuvant anti-PD-1 for oral cavity cancer (dated by TCRdb to about 2021). This specimen's time point label, per the study, means: before neoadjuvant nivolumab. Library prep was done by the immunoSEQ multiplex PCR assay. This immuneACCESS table, as held by TCRdb, lists in-frame sequences with V and J called but not all clones. Of the missing ones, under half trace to an unresolved V gene in checked studies; the others have no known cause. A total of around 9,800 clones appear in this sample, 52% of them only once. The ten most abundant clones make up under 30% of the sample. The input for sequencing was tumor tissue, taken before nivolumab (anti-PD-1) treatment. These receptors came from a person aged 40 to 85 with oral cavity squamous cell carcinoma.

This clone was seen only a few times. The genes are TRBV18 and TRBJ2-7, with D unclear. The CDR3 is 12 residues long. The V gene lost 6 bases and the J gene lost 0 bases, with 6 bases spanning the gap. CDR1 is KGHSH and CDR2 is LQKENI in the germline V gene. CDR3 in DNA: TGTGCCAGCTCGCCGAGCTCCTACGAGCAGTACTTC. As protein: CASSPSSYEQYF.

Remarks on this clone: One junction end disagrees with the germline gene, perhaps due to a read error. V and J are TRBV9 and TRBJ2-7, with TRBD2 matching over 8 bases. In germline, CDR1 is SGDLS, CDR2 YYNGEE. The CDR3 covers 22 residues. CDR3 residues: CASSVDLLGGESSPQSSCEQYF. DNA for the CDR3: TGTGCCAGCAGCGTAGATCTCCTCGGGGGGGAGTCCTCGCCCCAATCGTCCTGCGAGCAGTACTTC.

Only a few counts were recorded for this clone. The chain couples TRBV29-1 to TRBJ1-2; 7 bases are a match to TRBD1. Germline V gene data show CDR1 as SQVTM and CDR2 as ANQGSEA. The CDR3 has 13 amino acids. V lost 3 bases, J lost 8 bases, and 9 bases stayed unmatched. The chain's CDR3 is CSVEVLQGLGYTF. The CDR3 nucleotides are TGCAGCGTTGAGGTTCTACAGGGGTTGGGCTACACCTTC.

This clone was seen only a few times. The rearrangement uses TRBV6-1 and TRBJ1-3; D uncertain. V was pared by 6 bases and J by 2 bases, with 11 bases between. Germline CDR1 MNHNS, CDR2 SASEGT. This CDR3 is built from 14 residues. The CDR3 DNA follows: TGTGCCAGCAGCCCGTCGGGAACTGGAAACACCATATATTTT. Residues: CASSPSGTGNTIYF.

V usage is TRBV7-9 and J usage is TRBJ2-3; D not certain. This CDR3 is built from 16 residues. Trimming took 4 bases from V and 5 from J, leaving 19 bases between them. CDR1 SEHNR and CDR2 FQNEAQ come from the germline V gene (reference sequence). The CDR3 DNA sequence: TGTGCCAGCAGCTACCACTGGCCCCCTGCTGGAGATACGCAGTATTTT. Translated, it gives CASSYHWPPAGDTQYF.

The genes are TRBV5-4 and TRBJ1-4; the match to TRBD1 covers 7 bases. The J segment lost 7 bases and the V segment lost 0 bases, leaving 3 bases of the junction unmatched. The CDR3 is made up of 14 amino acids. Per the germline V gene, CDR1 is SGHNT and CDR2 is YYREEE (reference sequence). CDR3 DNA: TGTGCCAGCAGCTTGGACCGGGACAGTGAAAAACTGTTTTTT. This codes for CASSLDRDSEKLFF.

As DNA, the CDR3 is TGCGCCAGCAGCCAAGATAGAGGGAACACTGAAGCTTTCTTT. Translated, it gives CASSQDRGNTEAFF. The V gene is TRBV4-3, the J gene TRBJ1-1; D gene uncertain. The CDR3 has 14 amino acids. Germline CDR1 LGHNA, CDR2 YSLEER. The ends were cut back, 0 bases at V and 1 base at J, with 6 bases in the middle.

The rearrangement links TRBV19 to TRBJ2-2; TRBD1 matches at 7 bases. Unmatched junction bases numbered 10, after V lost 4 bases and J lost 5 bases. CDR3 length: 16 amino acids. Germline lookup yields CDR1 LNHDA and CDR2 SQIVND (reference sequence). The CDR3 DNA reads TGTGCCAGTAGTAGTCTTCAGCGACAGGGAACCGGGGAGCTGTTTTTT. This gives the protein CASSSLQRQGTGELFF. Full variable domain (remainder filled in from reference TRBV19 and TRBJ2-2): DGGITQSPKYLFRKEGQNVTLSCEQNLNHDAMYWYRQDPGQGLRLIYYSQIVNDFQKGDIAEGYSVSREKKESFPLTVTSAQKNPTAFYLCASSSLQRQGTGELFFGEGSRLTVL.